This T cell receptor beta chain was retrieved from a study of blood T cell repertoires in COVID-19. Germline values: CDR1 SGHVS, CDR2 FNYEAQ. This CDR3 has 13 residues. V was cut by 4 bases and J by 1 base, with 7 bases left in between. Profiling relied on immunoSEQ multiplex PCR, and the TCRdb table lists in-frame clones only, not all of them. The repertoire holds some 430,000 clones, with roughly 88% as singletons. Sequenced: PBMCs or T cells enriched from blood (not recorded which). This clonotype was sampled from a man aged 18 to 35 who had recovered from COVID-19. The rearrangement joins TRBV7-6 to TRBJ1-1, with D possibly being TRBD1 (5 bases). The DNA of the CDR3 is TGTGCCAGCAGCTCACAGGAGAACACTGAAGCTTTCTTT. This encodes CASSSQENTEAFF.